Detailed here is one T cell receptor beta chain. This clonotype was observed a single time. Its recognized antigen is unknown. There are no base qualities to consult, and no much larger clone falls within one base. On its own, one read is weak support. The CDR3 runs 16 residues from the cysteine to the phenylalanine. Only CDR3 DNA remains: 48 bases, in frame from the first base. V is clipped by 4 bases and J by 0 bases, and the sequence between their germline boundaries is 16 bases long. CDR1 and CDR2, looked up from the germline V gene, are LGHNA and YNFKEQ. The data were produced on an Illumina HiSeq 2500. Quantitative 5'-RACE with molecular barcodes was used to prepare TCR beta libraries. The source study handled its data this way. A new computational method, built on a probabilistic model of VDJ rearrangement, was used to identify disease-linked TCR variants. TCRdb passed the public sequencing reads through fastp at Q25 and MiXCR, retaining productive beta sequences. Each CDR3 protein appears once, grouped with its most common genes and DNA. TCRdb's processing, not the authors', yielded these V and J calls. Counted in this sample were hundreds of thousands of distinct CDR3 sequences; about 10% of them appeared once. 0.51% of the sample goes to the ten largest clones.

The data were taken from a study of CD8 T cells in ankylosing spondylitis (dated by TCRdb to between 2016 and 2019). Describing the broader study: The study profiled T cell receptor beta repertoires in healthy donors and ankylosing spondylitis patients to find disease-linked TCR variants. Peripheral blood was sampled, and synovial fluid was additionally collected from ankylosing spondylitis patients. The whole study cohort included 108 healthy donors and over 20 ankylosing spondylitis patients. General study outcomes and caveats: The disease-linked clones were reported as significantly enriched in matched synovial fluid samples from ankylosing spondylitis patients. Some motif variants had previously been reported in the synovial fluid and blood of reactive arthritis patients, which suggests shared mechanisms of disease initiation. The disease-linked clones had a CD8+ phenotype and were found at relatively low frequencies in peripheral blood. Blood from ankylosing spondylitis patients appeared to be characterized by a TCR beta motif made up of under ten highly homologous amino acid variants.

What was sequenced was blood, either unsorted or a sorted T cell fraction (not recorded which). The V and J genes are TRBV4-2 and TRBJ2-7; the D gene is possibly TRBD2, with 7 bases matching. This sequence was found in a male donor with ankylosing spondylitis. The CDR3 region has the sequence CASSPGGAASSYEQYF. The sequenced DNA: TGTGCCAGCAGCCCTGGGGGGGCTGCGAGCTCCTACGAGCAGTACTTC.